This TCR beta chain comes out of a study of blood T cells in healthy people across ages. This CDR3 spans 14 amino acids. The V and J ends lost 6 bases and 0 bases respectively, with 9 bases between them. The sample holds many counts of this clonotype. Its antigen is as yet unknown. A sample-barcoded 5' primer and a J-beta primer mix were used in a second PCR of roughly 6 to 11 cycles. In TCRdb, the 5' RACE reads were re-called with MiXCR into one record per CDR3 protein. The profile covers fewer than 900,000 distinct CDR3 sequences, with under 40% appearing a single time and about an eighth taken by the ten largest. Points from the study as a whole: Older age coincided with a roughly linear decline in TCR beta diversity per million T cells.

This TCR was sampled from a man aged 18 to 30 in good health. Sequenced input: blood. V is TRBV12-3 or TRBV12-4 and J is TRBJ1-5; the D gene is possibly TRBD1 (6 bases). The CDR3 bases are TGTGCCAGCAGAGGGGGGGCTAGCAATCAGCCCCAGCATTTT. Its translation: CASRGGASNQPQHF.